This T cell receptor (beta chain) was recovered during a study of somatic mutations in cytotoxic T cells in rheumatoid arthritis. Overall study context: Immediately following diagnosis and ahead of any treatment, patient blood (more than 27 ml EDTA) was drawn. The authors flow-sorted some V beta antibody-stained T-cell populations at nearly 100% purity, including V beta1+ cells that they sequenced for TCRB.

Positively selected by magnetic beads, CD4+ and CD8+ cells were purity-checked by flow cytometry. This clone was counted only a few times. Germline V gene lookup returns CDR1 MGHRA and CDR2 YSYEKL. The length of the CDR3 is 17 residues. V shed 4 bases and J shed 0 bases, with 18 bases lying between them. In the study's own analysis: Of patient CD8+ clones exceeding 1%, few matched published virus-specific TCRB sequences. TCRdb's copy holds only in-frame clones and misses some; the assay was immunoSEQ multiplex PCR. The V and J calls and the clone size are those of that table, but D and trimming were determined from the DNA. The sample holds about 9,200 clones; 75% to 80% are singletons and the top ten take about a third.

The specimen was CD8+ T cells sorted from blood. The receptor comes from an adult with rheumatoid arthritis. The J gene is TRBJ1-1, the V gene TRBV4-1; a weak D match, TRBD1 (6 bases). As DNA, the CDR3 is TGCGCCAGCAGCCCTTCGACAGGACTCTTGGTGAACACTGAAGCTTTCTTT. Translating it yields CASSPSTGLLVNTEAFF.